This T cell receptor beta chain was found in a study of T cell repertoires in cytomegalovirus infection. Background on the study: Both CMV infection and a matching HLA type were indicated by public TCR beta signatures. Study-level results: There were carriers of CMV plus the relevant HLA, and cumulative public TCR beta family frequency identified them. HLA-C-restricted CMV-specific TCR beta clonotypes were dominant in the ex vivo response.

This CDR3 has 16 residues. V lost 7 bases to trimming and J lost 2 bases; unmatched junction nucleotides: 9. TCRdb reanalysed the reads using MiXCR and keeps one entry per CDR3 protein. The sample carries some 920,000 distinct CDR3 sequences, approximately 30% recorded once. A word on this clonotype: The antigen remains undetermined.

Source: cultured CD8+ T cells from PBMCs, taken from culture after CMV antigen stimulation. The J gene is TRBJ2-2, the V gene TRBV12-3 or TRBV12-4, with TRBD1 matching 8 bases. The TCR originated in a human donor in good health (CMV status not recorded). Some clones in this sample may be carry-over from other donors' samples. Written as DNA, the CDR3 is TGTGCCAGCATTTGGACAGGGAAATTTAACACCGGGGAGCTGTTTTTT. It is translated as CASIWTGKFNTGELFF.